The 20 T cell receptor beta chains presented below share a single source sample, sequenced in a study of regulatory T cells in long-lasting Graves disease. The time point here: newly diagnosed GD, antithyroid drugs for less than 3 months. Preparation of the TCR library used RNA extracted from PBMCs. Building of the TCR beta libraries involved iRepertoire HTBI primers and Arm-PCR of CDR3 regions. TCRdb passed the multiplex PCR reads through MiXCR, listing each CDR3 protein once. The sample lists about 540,000 distinct CDR3 sequences; 13% were seen once. A further study also used this sample, focusing on T cells in Graves' hyperthyroidism and ophthalmopathy.

The sample here was peripheral blood mononuclear cells (PBMCs), taken at new diagnosis, from a patient treated with antithyroid drugs. These TCRs come from a man between 25 and 39 years old with Graves disease.

This clonotype was seen repeatedly, ten times or more. The J gene is TRBJ1-2, the V gene TRBV28, with a tentative D call TRBD1 (5 bases). V lost 6 bases, J lost 7 bases, and 9 bases lay in between. The germline V gene has CDR1 MDHEN and CDR2 SYDVKM. The CDR3 contains 11 residues. CDR3 nucleotides: TGTGCCAGCAGGGAAGGGACTGGCTACACCTTC. This sequence encodes CASREGTGYTF.

This clonotype was observed at least ten times. This chain uses TRBV5-1 with TRBJ2-1, with 7 bases identical to TRBD1. J lost 6 bases, V lost 8 bases, and 14 bases had no gene match. The CDR3 runs 15 residues. CDR1 and CDR2 (germline): SGHRS, YFSETQ. CDR3 sequence (DNA): TGCGCCAGTAGAAAACAGGGGCCCGAGGGCAATGAGCAGTTCTTC. Protein sequence: CASRKQGPEGNEQFF. Filled out from reference TRBV5-1 and TRBJ2-1, the complete variable domain reads KAGVTQTPRYLIKTRGQQVTLSCSPISGHRSVSWYQQTPGQGLQFLFEYFSETQRNKGNFPGRFSGRQFSNSRSEMNVSTLELGDSALYLCASRKQGPEGNEQFFGPGTRLTVL.

This chain joins TRBV3-1 and TRBJ2-1; 11 nucleotides match TRBD1. Per the germline V gene, CDR1 is LGHDT and CDR2 is YNNKEL (reference sequence). CDR3 length equals 13 residues. The V and J ends lost 8 bases and 8 bases, in that order; junction bases with no gene match: 5. In DNA form, the CDR3 reads TGTGCCAGCGGGACAGGGGGTTCCGATGAGCAGTTCTTC. It yields the protein CASGTGGSDEQFF.

This chain joins TRBV7-2 and TRBJ2-7; 9 nucleotides match TRBD1. CDR1 SGHTA and CDR2 FQGNSA come from the germline V gene. The CDR3 contains 15 residues. V shed 0 bases and J 3 bases; nucleotides not matched to a gene: 3. CDR3: CASSLARDRVYEQYF. The CDR3 region has the DNA TGTGCCAGCAGCTTAGCCCGGGACAGGGTCTACGAGCAGTACTTC.

This clonotype has more than one count but fewer than ten. The chain combines TRBV7-2 with TRBJ2-2; the D call may be TRBD1 or TRBD2 (7 bases each). Trimming stripped 4 bases from V and 4 bases from J, with 16 bases between. Germline V gene data show CDR1 as SGHTA and CDR2 as FQGNSA. This CDR3 region has 16 residues. The CDR3 reads CASSSTGRGPTGELFF. CDR3 in DNA: TGTGCCAGCAGCTCGACAGGGAGGGGTCCCACCGGGGAGCTGTTTTTT.

This clonotype was found many times. The V and J genes are TRBV28 and TRBJ2-1; 10 bases fit TRBD1. The CDR3 loop spans 15 amino acids. The germline CDR1 and CDR2 sequences are MDHEN and SYDVKM. V lost 5 bases and J lost 14; bases outside the gene matches: 15. CDR3 coding DNA: TGTGCCAGCAGTCGGCCAGACAGGGGGCGCGGTGTGAAGTTCTTC. It codes for CASSRPDRGRGVKFF.

This clonotype was detected a few times. The chain couples TRBV19 to TRBJ2-7; unclear D gene. Germline values: CDR1 LNHDA, CDR2 SQIVND (reference sequence). The CDR3 length is 13 residues. V was shortened by 6 bases and J by 6 bases, with 15 bases between the two germline ends. The CDR3 is CASRREGLVEQYF. In DNA form, the CDR3 reads TGTGCCAGTAGACGTGAAGGGTTAGTCGAGCAGTACTTC.

This clonotype occurred a few times. This rearrangement joins TRBV10-3 to TRBJ1-6; D perhaps matches TRBD1 (6 bases). Deletions cut 10 bases from V and 7 bases from J, with 17 bases between. Germline CDR1 and CDR2: ENHRY and SYGVKD. This CDR3 region has 14 residues. The CDR3 nucleotides are TGTGCCACCATCGGGGGCGAGGTGAATTCACCCCTCCACTTT. Its translation is CATIGGEVNSPLHF.

Concerning this clonotype: At one boundary the junction diverges from the germline segment, which might be a read error. The V and J genes are TRBV3-1 and TRBJ2-1; D possibly matches TRBD1 or TRBD2 (5 bases each). The germline CDR1 and CDR2 sequences are LGHDT and YNNKEL (reference sequence). This CDR3 is 12 amino acids long. The CDR3 coding sequence is TGTGCCTGCAGGGACCTCGGCAATGAGCAGTTCTTC. It specifies CACRDLGNEQFF.

This clonotype was observed a few times. This chain joins TRBV12-3 or TRBV12-4 and TRBJ2-3, with D tentatively TRBD1 or TRBD2 (5 bases each). Trimming stripped 6 bases from V and 1 base from J, with 14 bases between. This CDR3 spans 15 amino acids. The CDR3 loop is CASSPRDGGTDTQYF. DNA of the CDR3: TGTGCCAGCAGCCCAAGGGACGGGGGCACAGATACGCAGTATTTT.

This clonotype has a count of ten or more. This chain connects TRBV6-1 to TRBJ2-1; D possibly corresponds to TRBD1 (6 bases). CDR1 MNHNS and CDR2 SASEGT come from the germline V gene. This CDR3 is built from 13 residues. Trimming cost V 6 bases and J 6 bases, with 12 bases left between them. This chain's CDR3 is CASRSDSVNEQFF. CDR3 nucleotides: TGTGCCAGCAGGTCGGACAGTGTCAATGAGCAGTTCTTC.

This clonotype was detected many times. The V gene is TRBV13, the J gene TRBJ2-2; the D gene is possibly TRBD1 (5 bases). CDR1 PRHDT and CDR2 FYEKMQ come from the germline V gene (reference sequence). V was trimmed by 8 bases and J by 4 bases, leaving 11 bases between them. The CDR3 totals 13 residues. The CDR3 loop reads CASEGASTGELFF. DNA of the CDR3: TGTGCCAGCGAAGGGGCGAGCACCGGGGAGCTGTTTTTT.

This clonotype turned up a few times. V gene TRBV20-1 combines with J gene TRBJ2-7; D possibly corresponds to TRBD1 (5 bases). The CDR3 length is 13 residues. Between the trimmed V and J ends, which lost 4 bases and 6 bases, there was a span of 16 bases. The germline CDR1 and CDR2 sequences are DFQATT and SNEGSKA (reference sequence). In DNA form, the CDR3 reads TGCAGTGCTATTACCACACAAGGGGCCGAGCAGTACTTC. Residues: CSAITTQGAEQYF.

This clonotype was detected a few times. The chain couples TRBV20-1 to TRBJ2-1, with D perhaps TRBD2 (6 bases). With 5 bases removed from V and 10 bases from J, the gap between germline ends came to 15 bases. In germline, CDR1 is DFQATT, CDR2 SNEGSKA (reference sequence). CDR3 length: 12 residues. Written as DNA, the CDR3 is TGCAGTGCTCCGGGACTGATCCAAGAGCAGTTCTTC. Translation gives CSAPGLIQEQFF.

This clonotype has ten or more counts. The chain links TRBV7-9 to TRBJ2-7, with TRBD1 matching over 8 bases. The length of the CDR3 is 16 residues. Germline CDR1 is SEHNR and CDR2 is FQNEAQ (reference sequence). The V gene end was trimmed by 8 bases and the J gene end by 6 bases; junction bases not matched to a gene: 18. The CDR3 DNA reads as TGTGCCAGCCTTCTTAGTACAGGGGGAGGACCGCTCGAGCAGTACTTC. Its protein is CASLLSTGGGPLEQYF.

This clonotype appeared many times. The rearrangement joins TRBV20-1 to TRBJ2-5; possible D gene TRBD2, 5 bases. V was cut by 6 bases and J by 0 bases, with 11 bases left in between. Per germline, CDR1 DFQATT and CDR2 SNEGSKA (reference sequence). CDR3 length equals 13 residues. The CDR3 bases are TGCAGTGCACATAGGGAGAACCAAGAGACCCAGTACTTC. It specifies CSAHRENQETQYF.

This clonotype was seen a handful of times. The chain joins TRBV19 to TRBJ2-2; 11 nucleotides align to TRBD2. CDR1 is LNHDA and CDR2 is SQIVND in the germline V gene (reference sequence). Trimming cost V 10 bases and J 3 bases; bases outside gene matches: 7. There are 15 residues in the CDR3. CDR3 protein: CATRTSGSHTGELFF. The CDR3 DNA reads as TGTGCCACCCGGACTAGCGGGTCTCACACCGGGGAGCTGTTTTTT.

The rearrangement uses TRBV9 and TRBJ2-5, with TRBD2 matching over 14 bases. Germline CDR1 SGDLS, CDR2 YYNGEE. With V trimmed by 2 bases and J by 4 bases, 4 bases remained unmatched. This CDR3 region has 16 residues. DNA for the CDR3: TGTGCCAGCAGCGTGGGACTAGCGGGAGAGGGAGAGACCCAGTACTTC. Translating it yields CASSVGLAGEGETQYF.

The table lists this clonotype with many counts. The chain employs TRBV12-3 or TRBV12-4 and TRBJ2-7, with 12 bases lining up with TRBD2. J gave up 2 bases and V 7 bases, and 6 bases lay outside the gene matches. CDR3 size: 15 residues. The CDR3, as DNA: TGTGCCAGCACCCTGCGGACTAGCGGGGCCTACGAGCAGTACTTC. It codes for CASTLRTSGAYEQYF.

Many counts were recorded for this clonotype. The chain combines TRBV7-8 with TRBJ2-3, with TRBD2 matching 11 bases. This CDR3 has 17 amino acids. CDR1 is SGHVS, CDR2 FQNEAQ, per germline. Trimming took 4 bases from V and 5 from J; bases not matched to a gene: 11. Written as DNA, the CDR3 is TGTGCCAGCAGCTCCTACATAGCGGGAGGGCTGGGAGATACGCAGTATTTT. Translation gives CASSSYIAGGLGDTQYF.